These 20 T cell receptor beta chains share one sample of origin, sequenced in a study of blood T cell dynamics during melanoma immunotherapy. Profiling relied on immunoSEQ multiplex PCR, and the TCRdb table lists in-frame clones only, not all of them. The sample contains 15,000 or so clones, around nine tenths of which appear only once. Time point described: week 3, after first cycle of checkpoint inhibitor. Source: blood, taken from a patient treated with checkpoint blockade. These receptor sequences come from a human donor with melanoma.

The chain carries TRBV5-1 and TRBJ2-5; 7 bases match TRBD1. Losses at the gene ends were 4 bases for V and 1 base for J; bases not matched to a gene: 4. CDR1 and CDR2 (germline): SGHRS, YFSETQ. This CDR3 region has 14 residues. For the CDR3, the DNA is TGCGCCAGCAGCCCCGGGACAGTCCAAGAGACCCAGTACTTC. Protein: CASSPGTVQETQYF.

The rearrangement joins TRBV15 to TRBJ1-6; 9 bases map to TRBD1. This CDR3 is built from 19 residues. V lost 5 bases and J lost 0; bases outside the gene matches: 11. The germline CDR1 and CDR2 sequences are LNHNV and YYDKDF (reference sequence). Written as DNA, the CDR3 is TGTGCCACCAGCCTTTCGGGACAGGGATTGAGCTCCTATAATTCACCCCTCCACTTT. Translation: CATSLSGQGLSSYNSPLHF.

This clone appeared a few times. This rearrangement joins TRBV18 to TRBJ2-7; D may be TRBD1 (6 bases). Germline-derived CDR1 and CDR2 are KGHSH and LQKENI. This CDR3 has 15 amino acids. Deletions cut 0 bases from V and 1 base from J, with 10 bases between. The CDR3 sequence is CASSPPDSRSYEQYF. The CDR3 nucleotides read TGTGCCAGCTCACCACCGGACAGCCGGTCCTACGAGCAGTACTTC.

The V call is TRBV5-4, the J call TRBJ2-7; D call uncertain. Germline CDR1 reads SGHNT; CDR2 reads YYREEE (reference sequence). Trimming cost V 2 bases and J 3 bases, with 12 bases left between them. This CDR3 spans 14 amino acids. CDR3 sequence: CASSFRMGNYEQYF. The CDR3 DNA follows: TGTGCCAGCAGCTTCCGAATGGGGAACTACGAGCAGTACTTC.

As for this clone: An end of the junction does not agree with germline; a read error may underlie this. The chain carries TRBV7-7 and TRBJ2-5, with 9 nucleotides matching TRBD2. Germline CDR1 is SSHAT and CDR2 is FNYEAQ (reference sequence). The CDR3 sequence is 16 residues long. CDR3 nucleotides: TGTGCTAGCAGTCGCGGGGGGGCGATATTTTCAGAGACCCAGTACTTC. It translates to CASSRGGAIFSETQYF. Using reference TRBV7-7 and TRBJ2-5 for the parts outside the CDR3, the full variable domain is GAGVSQSPRYKVTKRGQDVTLRCDPISSHATLYWYQQALGQGPEFLTYFNYEAQPDKSGLPSDRFSAERPEGSISTLTIQRTEQRDSAMYRCASSRGGAIFSETQYFGPGTRLLVL.

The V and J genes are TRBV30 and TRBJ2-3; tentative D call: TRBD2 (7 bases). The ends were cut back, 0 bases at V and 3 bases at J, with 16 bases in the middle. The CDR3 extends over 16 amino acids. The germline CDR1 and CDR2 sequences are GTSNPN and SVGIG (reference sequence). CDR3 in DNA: TGTGCCTGGAGTGTACCTCCGGGGGGCCCAACAGATACGCAGTATTTT. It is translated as CAWSVPPGGPTDTQYF.

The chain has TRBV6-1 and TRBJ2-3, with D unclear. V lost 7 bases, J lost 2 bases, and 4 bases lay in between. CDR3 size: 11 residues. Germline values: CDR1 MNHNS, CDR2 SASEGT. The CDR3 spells CASMLTDTQYF. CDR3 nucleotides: TGTGCCAGCATGCTCACAGATACGCAGTATTTT.

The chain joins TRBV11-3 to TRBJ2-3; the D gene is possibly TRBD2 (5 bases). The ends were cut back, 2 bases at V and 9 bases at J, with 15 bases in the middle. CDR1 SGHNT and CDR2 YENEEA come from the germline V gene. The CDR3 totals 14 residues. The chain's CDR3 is CASSLLGEVGTQYF. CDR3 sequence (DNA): TGTGCCAGCAGCTTATTGGGAGAGGTCGGGACGCAGTATTTT. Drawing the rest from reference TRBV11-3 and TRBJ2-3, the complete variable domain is EAGVVQSPRYKIIEKKQPVAFWCNPISGHNTLYWYLQNLGQGPELLIRYENEEAVDDSQLPKDRFSAERLKGVDSTLKIQPAELGDSAVYLCASSLLGEVGTQYFGPGTRLTVL.

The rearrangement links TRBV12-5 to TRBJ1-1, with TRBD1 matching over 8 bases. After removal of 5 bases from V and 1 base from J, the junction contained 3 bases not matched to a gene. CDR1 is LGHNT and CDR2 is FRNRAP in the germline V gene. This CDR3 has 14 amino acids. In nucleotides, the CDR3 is TGTGCTAGTGGTCCGACAGGGGAGAACACTGAAGCTTTCTTT. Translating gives CASGPTGENTEAFF.

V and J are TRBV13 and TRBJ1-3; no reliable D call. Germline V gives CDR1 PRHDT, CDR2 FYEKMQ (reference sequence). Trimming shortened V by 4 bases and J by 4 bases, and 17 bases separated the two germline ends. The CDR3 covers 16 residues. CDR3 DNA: TGTGCCAGCAGCTCCTCGCGGCTGGGGATGGGAAACACCATATATTTT. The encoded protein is CASSSSRLGMGNTIYF. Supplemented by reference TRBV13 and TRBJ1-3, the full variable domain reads AAGVIQSPRHLIKEKRETATLKCYPIPRHDTVYWYQQGPGQDPQFLISFYEKMQSDKGSIPDRFSAQQFSDYHSELNMSSLELGDSALYFCASSSSRLGMGNTIYFGEGSWLTVV.

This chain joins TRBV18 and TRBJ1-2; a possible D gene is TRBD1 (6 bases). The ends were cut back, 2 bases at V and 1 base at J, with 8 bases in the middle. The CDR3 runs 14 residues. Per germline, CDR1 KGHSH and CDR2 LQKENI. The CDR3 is CASSPGGGNYGYTF. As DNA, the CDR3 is TGTGCCAGCTCACCAGGGGGCGGTAACTATGGCTACACCTTC.

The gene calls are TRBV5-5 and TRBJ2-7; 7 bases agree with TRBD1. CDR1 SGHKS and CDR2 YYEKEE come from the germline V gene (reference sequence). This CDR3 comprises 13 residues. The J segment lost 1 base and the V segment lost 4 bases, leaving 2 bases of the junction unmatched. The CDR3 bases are TGTGCCAGCAGCCGACAGGGTTCCTACGAGCAGTACTTC. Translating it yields CASSRQGSYEQYF.

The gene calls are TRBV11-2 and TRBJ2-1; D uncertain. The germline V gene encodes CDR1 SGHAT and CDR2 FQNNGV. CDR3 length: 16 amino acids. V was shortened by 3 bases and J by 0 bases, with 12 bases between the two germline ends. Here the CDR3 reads CASSLRSPSSYNEQFF. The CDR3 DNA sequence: TGTGCCAGCAGCTTGAGGTCTCCGAGCTCCTACAATGAGCAGTTCTTC.

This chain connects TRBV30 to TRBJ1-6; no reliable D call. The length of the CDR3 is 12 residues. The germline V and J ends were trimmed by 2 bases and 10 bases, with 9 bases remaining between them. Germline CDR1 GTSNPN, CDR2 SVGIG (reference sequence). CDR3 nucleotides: TGTGCCTGGAGTCCCCCGAGGTCACCCCTCCACTTT. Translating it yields CAWSPPRSPLHF.

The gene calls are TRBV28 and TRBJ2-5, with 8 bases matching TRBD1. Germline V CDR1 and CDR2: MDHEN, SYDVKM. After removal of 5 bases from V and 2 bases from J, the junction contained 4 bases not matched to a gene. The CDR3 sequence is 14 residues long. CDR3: CASSTRGQQETQYF. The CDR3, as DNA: TGTGCCAGCAGTACCAGGGGGCAGCAAGAGACCCAGTACTTC.

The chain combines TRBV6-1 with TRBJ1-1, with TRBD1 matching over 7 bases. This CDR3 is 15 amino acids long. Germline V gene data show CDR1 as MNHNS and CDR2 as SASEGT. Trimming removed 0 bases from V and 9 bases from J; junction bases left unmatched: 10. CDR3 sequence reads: CASSEAQGGGRQAFF. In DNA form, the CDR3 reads TGTGCCAGCAGTGAAGCGCAGGGGGGGGGACGCCAAGCTTTCTTT.

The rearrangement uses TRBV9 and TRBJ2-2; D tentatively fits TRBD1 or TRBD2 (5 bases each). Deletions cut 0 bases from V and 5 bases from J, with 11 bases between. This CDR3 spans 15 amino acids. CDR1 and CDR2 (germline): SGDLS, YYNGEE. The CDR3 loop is CASSVVPEGTGELFF. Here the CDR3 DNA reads TGTGCCAGCAGCGTAGTGCCCGAGGGGACCGGGGAGCTGTTTTTT.

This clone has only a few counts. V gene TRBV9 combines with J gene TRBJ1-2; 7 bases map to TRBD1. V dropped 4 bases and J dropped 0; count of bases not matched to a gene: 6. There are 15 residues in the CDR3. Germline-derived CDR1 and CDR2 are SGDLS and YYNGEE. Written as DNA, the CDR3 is TGTGCCAGCAGCCGGGGACAGACTACTAACTATGGCTACACCTTC. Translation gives CASSRGQTTNYGYTF.

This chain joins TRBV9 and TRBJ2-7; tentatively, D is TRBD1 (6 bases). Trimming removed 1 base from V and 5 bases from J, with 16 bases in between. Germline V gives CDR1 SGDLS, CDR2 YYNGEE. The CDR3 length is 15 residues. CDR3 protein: CASSVNWQGTHEQYF. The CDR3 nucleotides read TGTGCCAGCAGCGTAAATTGGCAGGGGACCCACGAGCAGTACTTC.

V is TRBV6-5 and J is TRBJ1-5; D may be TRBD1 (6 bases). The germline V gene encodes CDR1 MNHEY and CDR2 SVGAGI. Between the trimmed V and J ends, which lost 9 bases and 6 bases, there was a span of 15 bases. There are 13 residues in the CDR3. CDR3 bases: TGTGCCAGTTCTGTCAGGGGAGGTCAGCCCCAGCATTTT. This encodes CASSVRGGQPQHF.